The 32 T cell receptor beta chains below all came from one sample that was sequenced in a study of cytomegalovirus exposure and HLA in healthy donors. The PCR used 60 Vbeta and 13 Jbeta primers. Generated by immunoSEQ multiplex PCR, the TCRdb table keeps only in-frame clones and is missing some. There are over 60,000 clones in the sample; 75% occur only once, and roughly 12% lies in the top ten. Material for sequencing was PBMCs. These receptors were collected from a man between 65 and 85 years old in good health and CMV-seronegative.

The chain carries TRBV27 and TRBJ2-1; no clear D gene. V was shortened by 2 bases and J by 3 bases, with 14 bases between the two germline ends. The length of the CDR3 is 16 residues. Germline V gene sequence: CDR1 MNHEY, CDR2 SMNVEV (reference sequence). The CDR3 DNA is TGTGCCAGCAGTTTAAACTCCGCGGTCAACTACAATGAGCAGTTCTTC. Protein: CASSLNSAVNYNEQFF.

The genes are TRBV5-6 and TRBJ2-1; the match to TRBD2 covers 8 bases. The CDR3 runs to 16 residues. The V gene end was trimmed by 4 bases and the J gene end by 0 bases; junction bases not matched to a gene: 6. The V gene's germline CDR1 is SGHDT and CDR2 YYEEEE. CDR3 coding DNA: TGTGCCAGCAGCGCCTTAGCGGGGCGCTCCTACAATGAGCAGTTCTTC. Translating it yields CASSALAGRSYNEQFF.

The chain joins TRBV7-9 to TRBJ1-2; D not resolved. CDR1 is SEHNR and CDR2 is FQNEAQ in the germline V gene (reference sequence). This CDR3 contains 12 residues. For the CDR3, the DNA is TGTTCCGCGGTCCGGGAGGCCGATGGCTACACCTTC. Translating gives CSAVREADGYTF.

This clone was observed once. This chain links TRBV11-2 with TRBJ2-7; 13 bases agree with TRBD2. With 4 bases clipped from V and 6 bases from J, the junction kept 12 bases outside the gene matches. Germline V gives CDR1 SGHAT, CDR2 FQNNGV. The CDR3 consists of 17 residues. CDR3 bases: TGTGCCAGCAGCTACCCCCGGACTAGCGGGAGAAATGCCGAGCAGTACTTC. Amino acid sequence: CASSYPRTSGRNAEQYF.

This chain joins TRBV30 and TRBJ1-2; D not certain. The CDR3 totals 11 residues. Germline CDR1 GTSNPN, CDR2 SVGIG (reference sequence). The ends were cut back, 0 bases at V and 8 bases at J, with 7 bases in the middle. CDR3 bases: TGTGCCTGGAGTGTTGGTGCGGGCTACACCTTC. Protein: CAWSVGAGYTF.

The CDR3 reads CASSYRDNGDRNEQFF. The CDR3, as DNA: TGTGCCAGTAGTTACCGGGACAACGGGGACCGGAATGAGCAGTTCTTC. The chain links TRBV19 to TRBJ2-1, with D perhaps TRBD1 (6 bases). CDR3 size: 16 residues. V was shortened by 5 bases and J by 7 bases, with 21 bases between the two germline ends. The V gene's germline CDR1 is LNHDA and CDR2 SQIVND (reference sequence).

The V call is TRBV30, the J call TRBJ2-2; 9 bases fit TRBD1. The CDR3 runs 16 residues. Germline V gives CDR1 GTSNPN, CDR2 SVGIG (reference sequence). V was clipped by 0 bases and J by 4 bases; unmatched bases: 6. CDR3 in DNA: TGTGCCTGGAGTGTCTGGACAGGGGCGGGCACCGGGGAGCTGTTTTTT. Protein sequence: CAWSVWTGAGTGELFF.

The V and J genes are TRBV30 and TRBJ2-1, with 9 bases aligning to TRBD1. The V and J ends lost 3 bases and 7 bases, in that order; junction bases with no gene match: 7. Germline assignment: CDR1 GTSNPN and CDR2 SVGIG (reference sequence). The CDR3 has 14 residues. DNA of the CDR3: TGTGCCTGGAGAAGAACAGGGGGCAGGAATGAGCAGTTCTTC. Encoded protein: CAWRRTGGRNEQFF.

The chain joins TRBV11-2 to TRBJ2-5, with a weak D call TRBD2 (5 bases). Germline CDR1 and CDR2: SGHAT and FQNNGV. V lost 5 bases and J lost 1, with 17 bases in between. The CDR3 spans 16 residues. This chain's CDR3 is CASSLIAGDPQETQYF. As DNA, the CDR3 is TGTGCCAGCAGCCTCATTGCGGGTGACCCCCAAGAGACCCAGTACTTC.

The chain carries TRBV5-6 and TRBJ1-5; D ambiguous. CDR3 length: 12 residues. Trimming removed 3 bases from V and 4 bases from J, with 5 bases in between. Germline V lookup: CDR1 SGHDT, CDR2 YYEEEE. The CDR3 loop reads CASSSLNQPQHF. The CDR3 coding sequence is TGTGCCAGCAGCTCCTTAAATCAGCCCCAGCATTTT. Supplemented by reference TRBV5-6 and TRBJ1-5, the full variable domain reads DAGVTQSPTHLIKTRGQQVTLRCSPKSGHDTVSWYQQALGQGPQFIFQYYEEEERQRGNFPDRFSGHQFPNYSSELNVNALLLGDSALYLCASSSLNQPQHFGDGTRLSIL.

The chain carries TRBV2 and TRBJ2-7, with TRBD2 matching 10 bases. The CDR3 is 16 residues long. V gave up 1 base and J gave up 2 bases; unmatched junction bases: 5. CDR1 is SNHLY, CDR2 FYNNEI, per germline. The CDR3 nucleotides are TGTGCCAGCAGTGAAGGGGCTAGCGGGAGTCCCTACGAGCAGTACTTC. Its translation: CASSEGASGSPYEQYF. The full variable domain, rest sourced from reference TRBV2 and TRBJ2-7, is EPEVTQTPSHQVTQMGQEVILRCVPISNHLYFYWYRQILGQKVEFLVSFYNNEISEKSEIFDDQFSVERPDGSNFTLKIRSTKLEDSAMYFCASSEGASGSPYEQYFGPGTRLTVT.

The chain carries TRBV15 and TRBJ2-7, with 11 bases that match TRBD1. Germline CDR1 LNHNV, CDR2 YYDKDF (reference sequence). This CDR3 is built from 14 residues. The V and J ends lost 3 bases and 2 bases, in that order; junction bases with no gene match: 0. The CDR3 here is CATSRGQGAYEQYF. The CDR3 region has the DNA TGTGCCACCAGCAGGGGACAGGGGGCCTACGAGCAGTACTTC.

J is TRBJ2-6 and V is TRBV30; 7 bases fit TRBD1. The V segment lost 4 bases and the J segment 0 bases; nucleotides outside the gene matches: 15. CDR1 GTSNPN and CDR2 SVGIG come from the germline V gene (reference sequence). This CDR3 has 19 residues. Here the CDR3 reads CAWNSKLGGQISGANVLTF. CDR3 nucleotides: TGTGCCTGGAATAGTAAATTAGGGGGCCAGATCTCTGGGGCCAACGTCCTGACTTTC.

This sequence joins TRBV5-1 and TRBJ2-5; 12 nucleotides line up with TRBD2. Germline-derived CDR1 and CDR2 are SGHRS and YFSETQ. CDR3 size: 16 residues. V dropped 4 bases and J dropped 0; count of bases not matched to a gene: 4. This CDR3 is CASSPGLAGHQETQYF. DNA of the CDR3: TGCGCCAGCAGCCCCGGACTAGCGGGACACCAAGAGACCCAGTACTTC.

Here the CDR3 DNA reads TGTGCCAGCAGTTCGGGACACTCATCCTACGAGCAGTACTTC. Residues: CASSSGHSSYEQYF. The V call is TRBV7-9, the J call TRBJ2-7; D is possibly TRBD1 (6 bases). The CDR3 sequence is 14 residues long. Germline V gives CDR1 SEHNR, CDR2 FQNEAQ (reference sequence). Trimming removed 6 bases from V and 1 base from J, with 13 bases in between.

The V call is TRBV27, the J call TRBJ2-3; no clear D. The CDR3 has 13 residues. Germline V CDR1 and CDR2: MNHEY, SMNVEV (reference sequence). V gave up 4 bases and J gave up 3 bases, with 8 bases separating them. The CDR3 bases are TGTGCCAGCAGTTCCTTTGTGACAGATACGCAGTATTTT. The encoded protein is CASSSFVTDTQYF.

CDR3 region: CASSFFTRRRTEAFF. CDR3 sequence (DNA): TGTGCCAGCAGTTTCTTCACTCGACGGAGAACTGAAGCTTTCTTT. The gene calls are TRBV28 and TRBJ1-1; no clear D gene. This CDR3 contains 15 residues. In germline, CDR1 is MDHEN, CDR2 SYDVKM. V lost 3 bases, J lost 5 bases, and 16 bases lay in between. The entire variable domain, with the rest obtained from reference TRBV28 and TRBJ1-1, is as follows: DVKVTQSSRYLVKRTGEKVFLECVQDMDHENMFWYRQDPGLGLRLIYFSYDVKMKEKGDIPEGYSVSREKKERFSLILESASTNQTSMYLCASSFFTRRRTEAFFGQGTRLTVV.

This sequence joins TRBV7-9 and TRBJ2-5, with 13 nucleotides matching TRBD2. CDR3 length equals 14 residues. The germline gives CDR1 SEHNR, CDR2 FQNEAQ (reference sequence). Trimming removed 5 bases from V and 5 bases from J; junction bases left unmatched: 2. This chain's CDR3 is CASSLTSGRETQYF. CDR3 coding DNA: TGTGCCAGCAGCCTGACTAGCGGGAGGGAGACCCAGTACTTC. The variable domain in full, completed from reference TRBV7-9 and TRBJ2-5, reads DTGVSQNPRHKITKRGQNVTFRCDPISEHNRLYWYRQTLGQGPEFLTYFQNEAQLEKSRLLSDRFSAERPKGSFSTLEIQRTEQGDSAMYLCASSLTSGRETQYFGPGTRLLVL.

This clone has only a few counts. This chain joins TRBV6-5 and TRBJ2-5, with TRBD2 as a possible D gene (6 bases). CDR1 and CDR2 from the germline V gene are MNHEY and SVGAGI. Trimming took off 2 bases at V and 4 bases at J, with 8 bases between the two ends. This CDR3 spans 13 amino acids. The CDR3 is CASSYPGGETQYF. CDR3 sequence (DNA): TGTGCCAGCAGTTACCCCGGGGGAGAGACCCAGTACTTC.

Only one count was recorded for this clone. The chain joins TRBV7-9 to TRBJ2-7, with 9 bases matching TRBD1. The ends lost 5 bases at V and 6 bases at J; junction bases unmatched: 5. CDR3 length equals 13 residues. CDR1 is SEHNR, CDR2 FQNEAQ, per germline (reference sequence). The CDR3 DNA follows: TGTGCCAGCAGCCGGGACAGGGTAGGCGAGCAGTACTTC. Translating gives CASSRDRVGEQYF.

This rearrangement joins TRBV12-5 to TRBJ2-7; 10 nucleotides agree with TRBD1. V shed 5 bases, J shed 2 bases, and the junction held 6 bases outside the gene matches. In germline, CDR1 is LGHNT, CDR2 FRNRAP. This CDR3 comprises 15 residues. The chain's CDR3 is CASGTGQGGAYEQYF. The CDR3 coding sequence is TGTGCTAGTGGTACCGGACAGGGGGGTGCCTACGAGCAGTACTTC.

This clone has just one count. The rearrangement uses TRBV28 and TRBJ1-5; 7 bases match TRBD1. After removal of 6 bases from V and 6 bases from J, the junction contained 2 bases not matched to a gene. The CDR3 is made up of 12 amino acids. Germline CDR1 MDHEN, CDR2 SYDVKM. The CDR3 bases are TGTGCCAGCAGACCAGGGGGTCAGCCCCAGCATTTT. It yields the protein CASRPGGQPQHF.

J is TRBJ2-7 and V is TRBV9; D is unclear. Per germline, CDR1 SGDLS and CDR2 YYNGEE. The CDR3 has 14 residues. The ends were cut back, 4 bases at V and 4 bases at J, with 15 bases in the middle. CDR3 sequence reads: CASSLSFENYEQYF. For the CDR3, the DNA is TGTGCCAGCAGCTTAAGTTTCGAGAATTACGAGCAGTACTTC. The complete variable domain, with remaining parts taken from reference TRBV9 and TRBJ2-7, reads DSGVTQTPKHLITATGQRVTLRCSPRSGDLSVYWYQQSLDQGLQFLIQYYNGEERAKGNILERFSAQQFPDLHSELNLSSLELGDSALYFCASSLSFENYEQYFGPGTRLTVT.

The chain combines TRBV18 with TRBJ2-5, with a tentative D call TRBD1 (6 bases). Trimming pared 1 base from V and 0 bases from J, leaving 9 bases between. CDR3 length: 15 residues. Germline CDR1 is KGHSH and CDR2 is LQKENI. CDR3 sequence: CASSPRAGDQETQYF. CDR3 DNA sequence: TGTGCCAGCTCACCACGGGCAGGGGACCAAGAGACCCAGTACTTC.

Only a few counts were recorded for this clone. This chain links TRBV5-1 with TRBJ2-3; 8 bases are a match to TRBD2. The J segment lost 3 bases and the V segment lost 10 bases, leaving 13 bases of the junction unmatched. CDR3 length equals 15 residues. CDR1 and CDR2 from the germline V gene are SGHRS and YFSETQ. In nucleotides, the CDR3 is TGCGCCTCCGGTATTGCGGCGGGAGGAACAGATACGCAGTATTTT. Protein: CASGIAAGGTDTQYF.

The chain is built from TRBV10-3 and TRBJ2-3; 10 bases fit TRBD2. Germline trimming cut 1 base from V and 4 bases from J; bases unmatched to any gene: 5. There are 16 residues in the CDR3. CDR1 is ENHRY, CDR2 SYGVKD, per germline. CDR3: CAISEFPSGSADTQYF. As DNA, the CDR3 is TGTGCCATCAGTGAGTTCCCTAGCGGGAGTGCAGATACGCAGTATTTT.

The rearrangement uses TRBV5-1 and TRBJ1-4, with D maybe TRBD1 (6 bases). Germline V gene sequence: CDR1 SGHRS, CDR2 YFSETQ. The V and J ends lost 3 bases and 5 bases respectively, with 14 bases between them. The CDR3 has 15 residues. CDR3 nucleotide sequence: TGCGCCAGCAGCTCACAAGGGGGAGACAATGAAAAACTGTTTTTT. Translating gives CASSSQGGDNEKLFF.

The genes are TRBV19 and TRBJ1-2, with D possibly TRBD1 on 5 matching bases. The germline gives CDR1 LNHDA, CDR2 SQIVND (reference sequence). The length of the CDR3 is 14 residues. V was pared by 5 bases and J by 4 bases, with 14 bases between. The CDR3, as DNA: TGTGCCAGTAGTCCCCTGGGGGGGAGCTATGGCTACACCTTC. Protein product: CASSPLGGSYGYTF.

The DNA of the CDR3 is TGTGCCAGCAGTAATATTTTGGGCGCTGAAGCTTTCTTT. Its translation is CASSNILGAEAFF. The chain employs TRBV6-5 and TRBJ1-1; D ambiguous. The V and J ends lost 5 bases and 6 bases respectively, with 13 bases between them. This CDR3 is 13 amino acids long. The germline CDR1 and CDR2 sequences are MNHEY and SVGAGI.

This clone was observed a few times. CDR3 residues: CASSLDTYNEQFF. The CDR3, as DNA: TGTGCCAGCAGCCTCGACACATACAATGAGCAGTTCTTC. The chain carries TRBV6-1 and TRBJ2-1, with unresolved D. The V gene lost 6 bases and the J gene lost 4 bases, with 10 bases spanning the gap. The CDR3 is made up of 13 amino acids. From germline, CDR1 is MNHNS and CDR2 SASEGT.

This clone appeared once. The V gene is TRBV7-2, the J gene TRBJ2-1; 10 bases agree with TRBD2. Trimming removed 4 bases from V and 3 bases from J; junction bases left unmatched: 0. The V gene's germline CDR1 is SGHTA and CDR2 FQGNSA. This CDR3 has 14 residues. In DNA form, the CDR3 reads TGTGCCAGCAGCTCTAGCGGGGGCTACAATGAGCAGTTCTTC. This translates into CASSSSGGYNEQFF.

The J gene is TRBJ1-5, the V gene TRBV5-5; no clear D gene. V was trimmed by 7 bases and J by 1 base, leaving 9 bases between them. Looked up from germline, CDR1 is SGHKS and CDR2 is YYEKEE (reference sequence). This CDR3 spans 13 amino acids. CDR3 sequence: CASSWRSNQPQHF. The CDR3, as DNA: TGTGCCAGCTCCTGGCGGAGCAATCAGCCCCAGCATTTT. The full variable domain, completed using reference TRBV5-5 and TRBJ1-5, is DAGVTQSPTHLIKTRGQQVTLRCSPISGHKSVSWYQQVLGQGPQFIFQYYEKEERGRGNFPDRFSARQFPNYSSELNVNALLLGDSALYLCASSWRSNQPQHFGDGTRLSIL.